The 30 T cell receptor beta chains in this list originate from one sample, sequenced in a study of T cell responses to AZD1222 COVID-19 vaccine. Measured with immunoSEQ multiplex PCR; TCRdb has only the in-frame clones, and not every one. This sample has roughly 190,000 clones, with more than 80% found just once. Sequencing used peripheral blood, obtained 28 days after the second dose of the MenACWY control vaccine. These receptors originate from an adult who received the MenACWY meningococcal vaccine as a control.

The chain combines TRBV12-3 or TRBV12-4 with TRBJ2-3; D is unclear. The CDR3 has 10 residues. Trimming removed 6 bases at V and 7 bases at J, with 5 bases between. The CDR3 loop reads CASRNYTQYF. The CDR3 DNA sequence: TGTGCCAGCAGGAATTATACGCAGTATTTT.

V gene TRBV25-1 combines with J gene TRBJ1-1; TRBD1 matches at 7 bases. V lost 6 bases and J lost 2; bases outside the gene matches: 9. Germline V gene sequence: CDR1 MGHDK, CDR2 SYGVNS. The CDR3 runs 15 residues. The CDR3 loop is CASRPGQTLNTEAFF. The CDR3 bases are TGTGCCAGCAGGCCGGGACAGACATTAAACACTGAAGCTTTCTTT. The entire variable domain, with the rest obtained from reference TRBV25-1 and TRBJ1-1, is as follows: EADIYQTPRYLVIGTGKKITLECSQTMGHDKMYWYQQDPGMELHLIHYSYGVNSTEKGDLSSESTVSRIRTEHFPLTLESARPSHTSQYLCASRPGQTLNTEAFFGQGTRLTVV.

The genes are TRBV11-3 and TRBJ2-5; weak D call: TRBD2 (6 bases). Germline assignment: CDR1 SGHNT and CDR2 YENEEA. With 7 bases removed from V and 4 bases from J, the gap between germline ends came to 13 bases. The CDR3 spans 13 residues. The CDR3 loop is CASKTVGGETQYF. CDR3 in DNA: TGTGCCAGCAAGACCGTCGGGGGAGAGACCCAGTACTTC.

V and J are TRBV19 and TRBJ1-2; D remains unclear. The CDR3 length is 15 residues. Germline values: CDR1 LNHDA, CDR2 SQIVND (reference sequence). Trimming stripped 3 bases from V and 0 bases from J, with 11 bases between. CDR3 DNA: TGTGCCAGTAGTATTCTGGGTCGTGCTAACTATGGCTACACCTTC. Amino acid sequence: CASSILGRANYGYTF.

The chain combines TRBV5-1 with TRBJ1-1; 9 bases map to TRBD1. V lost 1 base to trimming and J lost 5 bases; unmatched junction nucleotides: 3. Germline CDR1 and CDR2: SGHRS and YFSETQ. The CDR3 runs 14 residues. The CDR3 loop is CASSLIGQGTEAFF. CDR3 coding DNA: TGCGCCAGCAGCTTGATAGGACAGGGGACTGAAGCTTTCTTT.

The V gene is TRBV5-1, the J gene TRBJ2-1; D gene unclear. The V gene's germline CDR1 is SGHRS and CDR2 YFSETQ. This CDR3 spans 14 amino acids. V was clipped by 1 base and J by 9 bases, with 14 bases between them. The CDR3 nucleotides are TGCGCCAGCAGCTTGAGTGGGGATTTAGGTGAGCAGTTCTTC. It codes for CASSLSGDLGEQFF.

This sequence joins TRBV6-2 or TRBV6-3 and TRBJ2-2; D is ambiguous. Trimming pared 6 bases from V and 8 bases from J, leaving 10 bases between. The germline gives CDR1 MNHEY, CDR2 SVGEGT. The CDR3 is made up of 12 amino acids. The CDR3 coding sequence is TGTGCCAGCAGCTTGGTCCAGGGGGAGCTGTTTTTT. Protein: CASSLVQGELFF.

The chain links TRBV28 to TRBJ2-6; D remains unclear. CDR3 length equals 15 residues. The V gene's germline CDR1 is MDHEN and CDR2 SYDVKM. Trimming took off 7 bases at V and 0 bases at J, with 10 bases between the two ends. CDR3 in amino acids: CASNDRLSGANVLTF. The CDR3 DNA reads TGTGCCAGCAATGACCGGCTCTCTGGGGCCAACGTCCTGACTTTC. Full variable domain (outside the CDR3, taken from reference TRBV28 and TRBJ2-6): DVKVTQSSRYLVKRTGEKVFLECVQDMDHENMFWYRQDPGLGLRLIYFSYDVKMKEKGDIPEGYSVSREKKERFSLILESASTNQTSMYLCASNDRLSGANVLTFGAGSRLTVL.

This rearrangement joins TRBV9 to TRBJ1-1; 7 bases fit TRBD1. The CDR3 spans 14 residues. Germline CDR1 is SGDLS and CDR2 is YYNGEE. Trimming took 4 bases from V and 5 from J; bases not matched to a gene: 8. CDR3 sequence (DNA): TGTGCCAGCAGCTCCACGACAGGGATAACTGAAGCTTTCTTT. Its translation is CASSSTTGITEAFF. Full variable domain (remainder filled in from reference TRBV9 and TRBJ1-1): DSGVTQTPKHLITATGQRVTLRCSPRSGDLSVYWYQQSLDQGLQFLIQYYNGEERAKGNILERFSAQQFPDLHSELNLSSLELGDSALYFCASSSTTGITEAFFGQGTRLTVV.

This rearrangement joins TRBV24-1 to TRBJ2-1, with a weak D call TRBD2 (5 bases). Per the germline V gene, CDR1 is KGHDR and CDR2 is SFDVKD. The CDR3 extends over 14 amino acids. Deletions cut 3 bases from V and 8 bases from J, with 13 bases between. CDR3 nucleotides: TGTGCCACCAGTGATCGGACTCGTTTGGATGAGCAGTTCTTC. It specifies CATSDRTRLDEQFF.

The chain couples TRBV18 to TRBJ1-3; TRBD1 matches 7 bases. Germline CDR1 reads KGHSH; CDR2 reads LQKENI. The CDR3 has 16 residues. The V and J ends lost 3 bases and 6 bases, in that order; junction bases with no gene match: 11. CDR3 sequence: CASSPQTSTGVNTIYF. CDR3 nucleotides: TGTGCCAGCTCACCGCAGACTTCTACAGGGGTAAACACCATATATTTT.

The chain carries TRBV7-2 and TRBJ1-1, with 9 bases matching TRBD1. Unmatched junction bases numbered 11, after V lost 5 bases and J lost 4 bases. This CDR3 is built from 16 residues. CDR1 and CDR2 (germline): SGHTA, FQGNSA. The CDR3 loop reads CASSETGGQGSTEAFF. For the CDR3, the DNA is TGTGCCAGCAGCGAGACAGGGGGTCAGGGGAGCACTGAAGCTTTCTTT.

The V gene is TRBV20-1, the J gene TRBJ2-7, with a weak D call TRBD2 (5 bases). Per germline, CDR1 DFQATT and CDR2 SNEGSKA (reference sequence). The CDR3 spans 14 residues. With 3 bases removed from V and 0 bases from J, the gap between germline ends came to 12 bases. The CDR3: CSASRQRGSYEQYF. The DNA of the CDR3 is TGCAGTGCTAGTCGGCAACGGGGCTCCTACGAGCAGTACTTC.

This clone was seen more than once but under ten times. In nucleotides, the CDR3 is TGCAGCGTTGCTCATACAGGGGGCAGTGAGACCCAGTACTTC. Protein: CSVAHTGGSETQYF. The chain couples TRBV29-1 to TRBJ2-5, with TRBD1 matching 9 bases. The CDR3 has 14 residues. Germline V gene sequence: CDR1 SQVTM, CDR2 ANQGSEA. V was pared by 4 bases and J by 5 bases, with 8 bases of the junction left unmatched.

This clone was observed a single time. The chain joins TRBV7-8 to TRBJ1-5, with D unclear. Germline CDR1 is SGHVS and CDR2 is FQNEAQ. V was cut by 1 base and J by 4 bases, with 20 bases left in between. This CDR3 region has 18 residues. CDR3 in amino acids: CASSLGGQGGVNNQPQHF. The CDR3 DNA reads TGTGCCAGCAGCTTAGGTGGGCAAGGCGGGGTTAATAATCAGCCCCAGCATTTT.

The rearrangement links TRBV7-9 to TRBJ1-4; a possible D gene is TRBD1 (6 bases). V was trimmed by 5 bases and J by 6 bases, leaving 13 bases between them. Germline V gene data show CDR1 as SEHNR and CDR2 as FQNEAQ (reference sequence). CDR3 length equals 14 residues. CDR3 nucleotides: TGTGCCAGCAGCCCCGGGACAAGCTATGAAAAACTGTTTTTT. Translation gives CASSPGTSYEKLFF.

CDR3: CASSLLGHLNTGELFF. In DNA, the CDR3 is TGTGCCAGCAGTTTATTGGGTCACTTGAACACCGGGGAGCTGTTTTTT. The gene calls are TRBV27 and TRBJ2-2; D is ambiguous. Trimming left V 1 base short and J 1 base short, with 10 bases between. Germline V gene lookup returns CDR1 MNHEY and CDR2 SMNVEV (reference sequence). CDR3 size: 16 residues.

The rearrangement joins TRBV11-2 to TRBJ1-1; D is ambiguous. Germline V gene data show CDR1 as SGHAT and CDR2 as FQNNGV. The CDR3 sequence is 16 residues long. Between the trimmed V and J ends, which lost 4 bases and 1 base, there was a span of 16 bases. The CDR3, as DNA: TGTGCCAGCAGCTCGCCTCCCTTCAGTCGGAACACTGAAGCTTTCTTT. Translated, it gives CASSSPPFSRNTEAFF.

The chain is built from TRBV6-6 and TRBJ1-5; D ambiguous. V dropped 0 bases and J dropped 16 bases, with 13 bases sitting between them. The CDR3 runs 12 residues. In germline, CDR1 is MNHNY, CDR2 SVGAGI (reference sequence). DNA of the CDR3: TGTGCCAGCAGTTACTCCAACCCCCCCATACATTTT. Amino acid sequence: CASSYSNPPIHF.

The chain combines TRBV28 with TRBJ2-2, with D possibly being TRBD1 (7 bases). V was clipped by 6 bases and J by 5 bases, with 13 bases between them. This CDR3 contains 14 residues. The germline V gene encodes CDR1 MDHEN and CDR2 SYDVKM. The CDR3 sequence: CASRETGRTGELFF. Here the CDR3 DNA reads TGTGCCAGCAGAGAGACAGGGAGGACCGGGGAGCTGTTTTTT. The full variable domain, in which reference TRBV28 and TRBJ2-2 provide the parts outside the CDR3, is DVKVTQSSRYLVKRTGEKVFLECVQDMDHENMFWYRQDPGLGLRLIYFSYDVKMKEKGDIPEGYSVSREKKERFSLILESASTNQTSMYLCASRETGRTGELFFGEGSRLTVL.

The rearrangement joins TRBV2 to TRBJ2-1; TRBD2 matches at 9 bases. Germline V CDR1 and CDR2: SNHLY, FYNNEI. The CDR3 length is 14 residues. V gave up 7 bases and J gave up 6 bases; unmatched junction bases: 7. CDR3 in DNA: TGTGCCAGCAAGTCTAGCGGGATCCCCAATGAGCAGTTCTTC. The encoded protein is CASKSSGIPNEQFF.

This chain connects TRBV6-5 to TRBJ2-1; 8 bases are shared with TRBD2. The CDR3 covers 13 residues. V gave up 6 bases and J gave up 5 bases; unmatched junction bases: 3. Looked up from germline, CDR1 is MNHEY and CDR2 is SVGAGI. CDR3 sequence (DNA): TGTGCCAGCAGAGGACTAGCAGACAATGAGCAGTTCTTC. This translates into CASRGLADNEQFF.

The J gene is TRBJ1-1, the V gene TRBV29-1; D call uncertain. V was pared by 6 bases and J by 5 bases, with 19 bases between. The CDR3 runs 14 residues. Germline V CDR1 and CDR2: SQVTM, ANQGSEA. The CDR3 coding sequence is TGCAGCGTCGTCAGCTCCGTCTCGGGGACTGAAGCTTTCTTT. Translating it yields CSVVSSVSGTEAFF.

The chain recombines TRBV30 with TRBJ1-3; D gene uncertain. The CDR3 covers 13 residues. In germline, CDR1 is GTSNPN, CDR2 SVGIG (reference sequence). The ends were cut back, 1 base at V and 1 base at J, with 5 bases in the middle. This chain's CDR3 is CAWSGYSGNTIYF. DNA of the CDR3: TGTGCCTGGAGTGGTTATTCTGGAAACACCATATATTTT.

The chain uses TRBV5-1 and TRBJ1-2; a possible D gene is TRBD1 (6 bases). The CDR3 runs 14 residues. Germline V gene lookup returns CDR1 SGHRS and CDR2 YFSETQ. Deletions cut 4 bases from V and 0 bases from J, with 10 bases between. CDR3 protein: CASSLGGANYGYTF. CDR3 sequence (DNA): TGCGCCAGCAGCCTAGGGGGGGCTAACTATGGCTACACCTTC.

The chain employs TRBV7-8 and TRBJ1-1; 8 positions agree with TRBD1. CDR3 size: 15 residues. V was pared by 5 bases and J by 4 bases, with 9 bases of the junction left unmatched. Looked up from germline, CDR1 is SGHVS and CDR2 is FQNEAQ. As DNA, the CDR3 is TGTGCCAGCAGCGTTGACAGGGGAGGGGGCACTGAAGCTTTCTTT. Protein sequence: CASSVDRGGGTEAFF.

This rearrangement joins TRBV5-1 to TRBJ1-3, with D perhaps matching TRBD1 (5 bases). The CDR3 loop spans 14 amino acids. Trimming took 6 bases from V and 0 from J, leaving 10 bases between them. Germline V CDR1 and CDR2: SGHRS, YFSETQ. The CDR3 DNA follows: TGCGCCAGCACTTTGGGGGACTCTGGAAACACCATATATTTT. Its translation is CASTLGDSGNTIYF.

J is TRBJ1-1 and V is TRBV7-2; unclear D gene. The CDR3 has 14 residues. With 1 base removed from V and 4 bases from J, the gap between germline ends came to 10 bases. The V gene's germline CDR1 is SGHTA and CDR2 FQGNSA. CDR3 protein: CASSLDPTFTEAFF. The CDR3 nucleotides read TGTGCCAGCAGCTTAGACCCCACATTCACTGAAGCTTTCTTT.

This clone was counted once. The CDR3 nucleotides read TGTGCCAGCACCCCACGGGGGGCGGGTGGCTACACCTTC. This translates into CASTPRGAGGYTF. The V call is TRBV12-3 or TRBV12-4, the J call TRBJ1-2, with D possibly TRBD1 on 6 matching bases. The CDR3 runs to 13 residues. The ends were cut back, 7 bases at V and 7 bases at J, with 16 bases in the middle.

The CDR3 DNA is TGTGCCAGCAGCTATACAGGGAATAATTCACCCCTCCACTTT. Translating it yields CASSYTGNNSPLHF. The chain is built from TRBV7-2 and TRBJ1-6; maybe TRBD1 (6 bases). The V gene lost 4 bases and the J gene lost 5 bases, with 9 bases spanning the gap. CDR3 size: 14 residues. Germline CDR1 SGHTA, CDR2 FQGNSA.